The rows below give T cell receptor beta chains drawn from one sample of a study of CD8 T cells in Susac syndrome. TCRdb redid the calling of the immunoSEQ multiplex PCR reads with MiXCR, one entry per CDR3 protein. This sample carries 150,000 to 200,000 distinct CDR3 sequences, around 94% of them seen once, and the ten largest clones take about 0.086%. Sequencing input: CD4+ T cells from PBMCs. These receptors were taken from a human donor with multiple sclerosis. CDR3s include the opening cysteine and the closing phenylalanine or tryptophan. D genes are given only for firm matches. Some rows mark clone size as missing; the rest say once, few, many or name a class of expanded clone.

V,D,J,size,CDR3,DNA
TRBV7-2,.,TRBJ2-7,.,CASSPGSHEQYF,TGTGCCAGCAGCCCAGGGTCCCACGAGCAGTACTTC
TRBV6-7,TRBD1,TRBJ2-7,.,CASSYSDRDDYEQYF,TGTGCCAGCAGTTACTCCGACAGGGACGACTACGAGCAGTACTTC
TRBV10-3,.,TRBJ1-1,.,CAISDWETPNTEAFF,TGTGCCATCAGTGATTGGGAGACCCCGAACACTGAAGCTTTCTTT
TRBV5-1,.,TRBJ1-2,.,CASSSRTANYGYTF,TGCGCCAGCAGCAGCCGGACAGCCAACTATGGCTACACCTTC
TRBV27,.,TRBJ2-2,.,CASSFHRTGELFF,TGTGCCAGCAGTTTTCACAGGACCGGGGAGCTGTTTTTT
TRBV3-1,TRBD2,TRBJ2-2,once,CASSQAERGTGELFF,TGTGCCAGCAGCCAAGCCGAGCGGGGAACCGGGGAGCTGTTTTTT
TRBV29-1,.,TRBJ1-1,.,CSVLPRLRGTEAFF,TGCAGCGTGCTCCCCAGGTTGAGAGGGACTGAAGCTTTCTTT
TRBV7-9,TRBD1,TRBJ2-1,.,CASSDRVGVSSYNEQFF,TGTGCCAGCAGCGACAGGGTAGGGGTGAGCTCCTACAATGAGCAGTTCTTC
TRBV7-8,.,TRBJ2-1,once,CASTYSGLQARLGVDEQFF,TGTGCCAGCACCTATTCGGGGCTCCAGGCGAGACTAGGTGTCGATGAGCAGTTCTTC
TRBV27,.,TRBJ2-5,once,CASSPKTLYQETQYF,TGTGCCAGCAGTCCTAAAACACTATACCAAGAGACCCAGTACTTC
TRBV6-5,.,TRBJ1-2,.,CASRIQGTGYTF,TGTGCCAGCAGGATACAGGGTACTGGCTACACCTTC
TRBV4-3,TRBD2,TRBJ2-2,.,CASSPRTSGNTGELFF,TGCGCCAGCAGCCCTCGGACTAGCGGGAACACCGGGGAGCTGTTTTTT
TRBV5-6,.,TRBJ1-6,.,CASSFRTGRSPLHF,TGTGCCAGCAGCTTTCGGACGGGGCGTTCACCCCTCCACTTT
TRBV12-3/TRBV12-4,TRBD2,TRBJ2-4,.,CASRPRTSGALAKNIQYF,TGTGCCAGCAGACCCAGGACTAGCGGGGCACTAGCCAAAAACATTCAGTACTTC
TRBV2,.,TRBJ2-1,.,CASSPGLSYNEQFF,TGTGCCAGCAGCCCGGGACTTTCGTACAATGAGCAGTTCTTC
TRBV14,.,TRBJ1-2,.,CASSQDTALRGYTF,TGTGCCAGCAGCCAAGATACGGCACTCAGGGGCTACACCTTC
TRBV7-9,.,TRBJ1-1,.,CASSLVGGLAEAFF,TGTGCCAGCAGCTTAGTTGGGGGTTTGGCTGAAGCTTTCTTT
TRBV20-1,TRBD1,TRBJ2-2,.,CSAIITGGTGELFF,TGCAGTGCTATAATAACAGGGGGAACCGGGGAGCTGTTTTTT
TRBV7-2,.,TRBJ2-5,.,CASCSWSLREETQYF,TGTGCCAGCTGCAGCTGGTCCTTAAGGGAAGAGACCCAGTACTTC
TRBV13,.,TRBJ2-1,once,CASSYGVGDNEQFF,TGTGCCAGCAGCTACGGGGTCGGGGACAATGAGCAGTTCTTC
TRBV29-1,.,TRBJ2-7,.,CSRRLTHPYEQYF,TGCAGCAGAAGGCTGACACATCCCTACGAGCAGTACTTC
TRBV11-2,.,TRBJ2-5,.,CASKGGGLLGETQYF,TGTGCCAGCAAGGGGGGGGGCCTCCTCGGAGAGACCCAGTACTTC
TRBV6-5,.,TRBJ2-7,.,CASSYSGTDYEQYF,TGTGCCAGCAGTTACTCGGGGACGGACTACGAGCAGTACTTC
TRBV20-1,.,TRBJ2-1,.,CSARPGGEQFF,TGCAGTGCTAGACCGGGTGGCGAGCAGTTCTTC
TRBV15,TRBD2,TRBJ2-7,.,CATSRKRDGYEQYF,TGTGCCACCAGCAGAAAGCGGGACGGCTACGAGCAGTACTTC
TRBV19,.,TRBJ2-6,.,CASSINAFGANVLTF,TGTGCCAGTAGTATAAACGCCTTTGGGGCCAACGTCCTGACTTTC
TRBV5-1,TRBD1,TRBJ2-3,.,CASSVLQGDTDTQYF,TGCGCCAGCAGCGTTCTACAGGGGGACACAGATACGCAGTATTTT
TRBV6-1,.,TRBJ2-7,.,CASSINRNGEQYF,TGTGCCAGCAGTATAAACAGGAACGGCGAGCAGTACTTC
TRBV6-1,TRBD2,TRBJ2-3,.,CASRRTSGISTDTQYF,TGTGCCAGCAGACGGACTAGCGGGATCTCGACAGATACGCAGTATTTT
TRBV10-3,TRBD1,TRBJ2-7,once,CAIIPTGGGGNVDEQYF,TGTGCCATCATCCCCACAGGGGGCGGGGGAAATGTCGACGAGCAGTACTTC
TRBV27,.,TRBJ2-7,.,CASSLQGTTHSYEQYF,TGTGCCAGCAGTTTACAGGGCACTACTCACTCCTACGAGCAGTACTTC
TRBV3-1,.,TRBJ2-1,once,CASRHYNEQFF,TGTGCCAGCCGCCATTACAATGAGCAGTTCTTC
TRBV30,.,TRBJ1-5,.,CAWSPQGLQPQHF,TGTGCCTGGAGCCCACAGGGATTGCAGCCCCAGCATTTT
TRBV7-9,.,TRBJ1-4,.,CASSPGHDNEKLFF,TGTGCCAGCAGCCCGGGACATGATAATGAAAAACTGTTTTTT
TRBV28,TRBD1,TRBJ2-4,.,CASSPGQLAKNIQYF,TGTGCCAGCAGCCCGGGACAGCTAGCCAAAAACATTCAGTACTTC
TRBV25-1,TRBD1,TRBJ1-2,few,CASRTEGAGGYTF,TGTGCCAGCAGAACCGAGGGGGCCGGTGGCTACACCTTC
TRBV29-1,TRBD1,TRBJ2-1,once,CSGGTDLYNEQFF,TGCAGCGGGGGGACAGATCTTTACAATGAGCAGTTCTTC
TRBV7-2,TRBD2,TRBJ2-7,.,CASSLAISGSFYEQYF,TGTGCCAGCAGCTTAGCGATCAGCGGGAGTTTCTACGAGCAGTACTTC
TRBV5-1,.,TRBJ2-7,.,CASSLVPGENEQYF,TGCGCCAGCAGCTTGGTGCCGGGAGAGAACGAGCAGTACTTC
TRBV5-4,TRBD2,TRBJ2-3,.,CASSYLAEGSDTQYF,TGTGCCAGCAGTTATCTAGCGGAGGGGTCAGATACGCAGTATTTT
TRBV7-9,.,TRBJ2-5,.,CASSLRGPQETQYF,TGTGCCAGCAGCTTAAGGGGACCCCAAGAGACCCAGTACTTC
TRBV2,TRBD2,TRBJ2-7,.,CASSEEDKLSTSGHYEQYF,TGTGCCAGCAGTGAGGAGGACAAGTTATCGACTAGCGGCCACTACGAGCAGTACTTC
TRBV30,TRBD1,TRBJ2-5,once,CAWSRTGSREETQYF,TGTGCCTGGAGTAGGACAGGTTCGAGAGAAGAGACCCAGTACTTC
TRBV11-2,.,TRBJ1-2,.,CASSSNSFRRAGKNYGYTF,TGTGCCAGCAGCTCCAACTCCTTTAGGAGGGCTGGAAAGAACTATGGCTACACCTTC
TRBV5-6,TRBD1,TRBJ1-2,.,CASSFVTGGSYTF,TGTGCCAGCAGCTTTGTAACAGGGGGAAGCTACACCTTC
TRBV4-2,.,TRBJ2-1,.,CASSQALGRNNEQFF,TGTGCCAGCAGCCAGGCACTAGGTCGGAACAATGAGCAGTTCTTC
TRBV20-1,TRBD1,TRBJ1-1,.,CSAWGTGDGEAFF,TGCAGTGCTTGGGGGACAGGGGATGGTGAAGCTTTCTTT
TRBV29-1,.,TRBJ1-3,.,CSVEGRRTESGNTIYF,TGCAGCGTTGAGGGCAGGAGGACAGAGTCTGGAAACACCATATATTTT
TRBV5-1,.,TRBJ2-3,.,CASSWQGEDTQYF,TGCGCCAGCAGTTGGCAGGGAGAAGATACGCAGTATTTT
TRBV2,.,TRBJ1-2,.,CASSVWGLNYGYTF,TGTGCCAGCAGTGTTTGGGGGCTTAACTATGGCTACACCTTC
TRBV18,.,TRBJ2-7,.,CASSSGRYEQYF,TGTGCCAGCTCGTCGGGTCGGTACGAGCAGTACTTC
TRBV7-2,.,TRBJ1-2,.,CASSLSPGDYGYTF,TGTGCCAGCAGCCTCTCCCCAGGGGACTATGGCTACACCTTC
TRBV24-1,TRBD2,TRBJ2-1,.,CATSAVPTSGSANEQFF,TGTGCCACCAGTGCCGTCCCGACTAGCGGGTCGGCCAATGAGCAGTTCTTC
TRBV10-3,TRBD1,TRBJ2-7,.,CAIGGTGGGYEQYF,TGTGCCATCGGAGGGACAGGGGGCGGGTACGAGCAGTACTTC
TRBV23-1,.,TRBJ2-4,.,CASSQNRVKNIQYF,TGCGCCAGCAGTCAAAACAGAGTTAAAAACATTCAGTACTTC
TRBV4-1,.,TRBJ2-3,.,CASSLQVTDTQYF,TGCGCCAGCAGCCTACAGGTCACAGATACGCAGTATTTT
TRBV29-1,TRBD2,TRBJ2-7,.,CSAQTSGKYEQYF,TGCAGCGCACAGACTAGCGGAAAATACGAGCAGTACTTC